Sequencing of this T cell receptor beta chain was carried out in a study of OX40 agonist ivuxolimab in advanced cancers. The CDR3 length is 19 residues. CDR1 and CDR2 from the germline V gene are SGHVS and FNYEAQ. V trimming: 2 bases; J trimming: 0 bases; junction bases outside the gene matches: 11. Profiled with immunoSEQ multiplex PCR; TCRdb holds only in-frame clones, not every one. Of almost 45,000 clones in the sample, 88% were seen once. The source of this sequence is an adult with an advanced solid tumor such as melanoma, head and neck, liver or kidney cancer. The J gene is TRBJ2-7, the V gene TRBV7-6, with TRBD1 matching over 12 bases. The input for sequencing was CD4+ or CD8+ T cells sorted from blood, taken in a trial of the OX40 agonist ivuxolimab. The CDR3 nucleotides are TGTGCCAGCAGCTTACGAGCCAGTCGGGACAGGGGGCCCTCCTACGAGCAGTACTTC. This encodes CASSLRASRDRGPSYEQYF.